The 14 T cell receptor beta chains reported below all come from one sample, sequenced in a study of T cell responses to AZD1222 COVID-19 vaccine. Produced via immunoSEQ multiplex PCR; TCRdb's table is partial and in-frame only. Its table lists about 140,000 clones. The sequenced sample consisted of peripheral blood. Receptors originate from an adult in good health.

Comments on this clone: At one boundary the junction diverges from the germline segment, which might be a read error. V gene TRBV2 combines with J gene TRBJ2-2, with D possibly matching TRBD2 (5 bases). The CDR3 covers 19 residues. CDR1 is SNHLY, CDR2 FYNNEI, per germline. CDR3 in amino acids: CASTESPLEGDMVAGELFF. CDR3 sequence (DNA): TGTGCCAGCACTGAAAGCCCCCTCGAGGGCGATATGGTTGCCGGGGAGCTGTTTTTT.

CDR3 amino acids: CASSPGTRSTDTQYF. DNA for the CDR3: TGTGCCAGCAGTCCTGGGACTAGAAGCACAGATACGCAGTATTTT. The V and J genes are TRBV2 and TRBJ2-3; 8 positions agree with TRBD2. With V trimmed by 5 bases and J by 0 bases, 4 bases remained unmatched. This CDR3 is 15 amino acids long. Germline CDR1 SNHLY, CDR2 FYNNEI.

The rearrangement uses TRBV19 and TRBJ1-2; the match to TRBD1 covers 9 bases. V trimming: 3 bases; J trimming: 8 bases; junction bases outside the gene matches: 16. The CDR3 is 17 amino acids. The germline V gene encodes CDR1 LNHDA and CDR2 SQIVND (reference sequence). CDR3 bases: TGTGCCAGTAGTATCTCGTTTGGACAGGGGCAGGGAAGCGGCTACACCTTC. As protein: CASSISFGQGQGSGYTF.

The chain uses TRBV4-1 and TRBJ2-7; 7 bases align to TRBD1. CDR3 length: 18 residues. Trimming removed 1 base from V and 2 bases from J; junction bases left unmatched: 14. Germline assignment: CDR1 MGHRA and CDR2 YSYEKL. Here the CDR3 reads CASSQVSSMTGTAYEQYF. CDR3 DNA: TGCGCCAGCAGCCAAGTCTCTAGTATGACGGGGACAGCCTACGAGCAGTACTTC.

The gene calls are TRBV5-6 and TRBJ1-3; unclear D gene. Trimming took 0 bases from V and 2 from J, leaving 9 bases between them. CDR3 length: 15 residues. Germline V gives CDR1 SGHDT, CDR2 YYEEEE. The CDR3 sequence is CASSLGYVTGNTIYF. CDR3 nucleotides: TGTGCCAGCAGCTTGGGATACGTAACTGGAAACACCATATATTTT.

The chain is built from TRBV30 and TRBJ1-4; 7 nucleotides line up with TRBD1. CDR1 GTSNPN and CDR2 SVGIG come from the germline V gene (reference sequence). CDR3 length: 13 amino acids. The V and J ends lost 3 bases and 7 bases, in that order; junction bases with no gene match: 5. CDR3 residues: CAWRGRGLEKLFF. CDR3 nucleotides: TGTGCCTGGAGAGGGAGGGGGCTTGAAAAACTGTTTTTT.

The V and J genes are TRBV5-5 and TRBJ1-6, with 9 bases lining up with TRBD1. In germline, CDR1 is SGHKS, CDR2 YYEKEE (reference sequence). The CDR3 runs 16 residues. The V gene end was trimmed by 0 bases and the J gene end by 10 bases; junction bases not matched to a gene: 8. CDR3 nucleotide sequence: TGTGCCAGCAGCTTGGTCTCGGGACAGGGAGGATCACCCCTCCACTTT. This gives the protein CASSLVSGQGGSPLHF.

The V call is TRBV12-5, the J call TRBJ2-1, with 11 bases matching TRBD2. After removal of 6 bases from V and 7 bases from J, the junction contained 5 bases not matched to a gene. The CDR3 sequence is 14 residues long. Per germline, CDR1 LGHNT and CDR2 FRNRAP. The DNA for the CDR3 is TGTGCTAGTGGATCTAGCGGGGGGCGAAATGAGCAGTTCTTC. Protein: CASGSSGGRNEQFF.

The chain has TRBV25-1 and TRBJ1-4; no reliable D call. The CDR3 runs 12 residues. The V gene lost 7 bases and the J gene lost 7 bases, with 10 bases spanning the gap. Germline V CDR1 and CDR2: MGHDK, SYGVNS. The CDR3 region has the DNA TGTGCCAGCACCGGCGTAGGTGAAAAACTGTTTTTT. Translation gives CASTGVGEKLFF.

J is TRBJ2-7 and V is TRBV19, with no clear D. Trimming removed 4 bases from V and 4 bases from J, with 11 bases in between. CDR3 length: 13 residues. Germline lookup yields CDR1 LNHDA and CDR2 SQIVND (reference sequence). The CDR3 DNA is TGTGCCAGTAGTAACGGGTTCGGGTACGAGCAGTACTTC. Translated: CASSNGFGYEQYF.

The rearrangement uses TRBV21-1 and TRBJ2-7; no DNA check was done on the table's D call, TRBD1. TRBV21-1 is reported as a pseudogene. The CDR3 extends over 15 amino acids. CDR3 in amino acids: CASSRLPGQAYEQYF. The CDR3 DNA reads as TGTGCCAGCAGCAGGTTACCGGGACAGGCCTACGAGCAGTACTTC.

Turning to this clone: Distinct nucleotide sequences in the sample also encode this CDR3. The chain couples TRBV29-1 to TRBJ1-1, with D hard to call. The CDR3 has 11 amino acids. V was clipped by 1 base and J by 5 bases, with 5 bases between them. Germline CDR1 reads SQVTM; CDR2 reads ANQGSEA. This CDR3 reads CSVEVGTEAFF. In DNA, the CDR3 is TGCAGCGTTGAAGTTGGTACTGAAGCTTTCTTT.

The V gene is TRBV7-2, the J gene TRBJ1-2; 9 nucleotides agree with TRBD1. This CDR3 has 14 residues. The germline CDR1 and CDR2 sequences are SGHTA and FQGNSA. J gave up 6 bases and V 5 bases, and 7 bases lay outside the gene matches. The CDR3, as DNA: TGTGCCAGCAGCCGGCTCGGGACAGGGCATGGCTACACCTTC. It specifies CASSRLGTGHGYTF.

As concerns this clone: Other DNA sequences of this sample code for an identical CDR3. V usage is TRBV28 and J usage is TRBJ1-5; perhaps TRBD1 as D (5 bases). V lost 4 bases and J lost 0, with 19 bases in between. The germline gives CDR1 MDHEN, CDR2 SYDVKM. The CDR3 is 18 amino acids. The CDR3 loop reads CASSSSGLLSNSNQPQHF. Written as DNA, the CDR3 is TGTGCCAGCAGTTCCTCGGGGCTTCTTTCTAATAGCAATCAGCCCCAGCATTTT.